The 2 T cell receptor beta chains in this list originate from one sample, sequenced in a study of T cell responses to AZD1222 COVID-19 vaccine. Assay used: immunoSEQ multiplex PCR; TCRdb lists only in-frame clones, some missing. The sample has about 100,000 clones; about 86% are singletons. The sample here was peripheral blood, taken on day 0 of AZD1222 vaccination. All receptors derive from an adult in good health.

The V call is TRBV7-9, the J call TRBJ2-7; D remains ambiguous. Germline CDR1 reads SEHNR; CDR2 reads FQNEAQ (reference sequence). V lost 2 bases to trimming and J lost 6 bases, with 8 bases between them. CDR3 length: 12 amino acids. The CDR3 nucleotides are TGTGCCAGCAGCTTAACAGCCCCCGAGCAGTACTTC. The encoded protein is CASSLTAPEQYF.

The chain uses TRBV4-2 and TRBJ2-1, with TRBD2 as a possible D gene (6 bases). This CDR3 is built from 19 residues. Looked up from germline, CDR1 is LGHNA and CDR2 is YNFKEQ. The V end lost 1 base, the J end lost 0 bases, and 19 bases lay between the germline ends. Here the CDR3 DNA reads TGTGCCAGCAGCCAAGTCGGGATTGAGCGGGCGAGCTCCTACAATGAGCAGTTCTTC. This gives the protein CASSQVGIERASSYNEQFF.